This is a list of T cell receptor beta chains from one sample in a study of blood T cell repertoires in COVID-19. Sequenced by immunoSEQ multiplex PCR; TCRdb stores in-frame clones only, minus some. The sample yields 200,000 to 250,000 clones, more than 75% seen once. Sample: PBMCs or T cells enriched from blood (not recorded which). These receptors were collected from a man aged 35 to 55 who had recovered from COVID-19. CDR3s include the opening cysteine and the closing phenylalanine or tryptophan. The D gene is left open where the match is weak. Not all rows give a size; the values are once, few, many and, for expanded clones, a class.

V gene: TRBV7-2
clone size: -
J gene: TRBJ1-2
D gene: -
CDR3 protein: CASSVAGAREGYTF
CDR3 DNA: TGTGCCAGCAGCGTGGCAGGGGCGAGAGAGGGCTACACCTTC

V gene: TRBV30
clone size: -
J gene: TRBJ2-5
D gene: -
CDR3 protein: CAWDYLEETQYF
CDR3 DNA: TGTGCCTGGGACTACCTAGAAGAGACCCAGTACTTC

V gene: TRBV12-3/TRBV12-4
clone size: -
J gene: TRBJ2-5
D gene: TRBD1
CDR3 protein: CASSLGQGETQYF
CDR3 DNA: TGTGCCAGCAGCCTGGGACAGGGGGAGACCCAGTACTTC

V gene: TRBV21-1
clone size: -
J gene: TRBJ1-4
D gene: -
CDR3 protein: CASISRRGGVGKLFF
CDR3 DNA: TGTGCCAGCATCTCACGGAGAGGGGGGGTAGGAAAACTGTTTTTT

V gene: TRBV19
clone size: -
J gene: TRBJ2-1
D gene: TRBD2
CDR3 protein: CASSSSGRTHNEQFF
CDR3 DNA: TGTGCCAGTAGTTCTAGCGGGAGGACCCACAATGAGCAGTTCTTC

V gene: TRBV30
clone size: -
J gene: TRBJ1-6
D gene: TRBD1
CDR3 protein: CASSGTGVSPLHF
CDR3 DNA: TGTGCCTCATCCGGGACAGGGGTTTCACCCCTCCACTTT

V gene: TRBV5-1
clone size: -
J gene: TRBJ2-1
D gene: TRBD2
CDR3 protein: CASSLGLAGGPDEQFF
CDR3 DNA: TGCGCCAGCAGCTTGGGACTAGCGGGAGGGCCCGATGAGCAGTTCTTC

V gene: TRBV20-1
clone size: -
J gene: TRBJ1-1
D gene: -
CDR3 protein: CSPRRDTEAFF
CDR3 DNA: TGCAGTCCGAGGAGAGACACTGAAGCTTTCTTT

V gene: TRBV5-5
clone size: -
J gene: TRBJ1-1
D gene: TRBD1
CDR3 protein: CASSGTANTEAFF
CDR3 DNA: TGTGCCAGCAGCGGGACAGCGAACACTGAAGCTTTCTTT

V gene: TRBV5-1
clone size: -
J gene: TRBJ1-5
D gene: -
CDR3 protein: CASSLGLNQPQHF
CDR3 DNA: TGCGCCAGCAGCTTGGGACTGAATCAGCCCCAGCATTTT

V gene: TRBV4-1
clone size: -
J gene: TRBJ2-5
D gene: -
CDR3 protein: CASSQQGWRETQYF
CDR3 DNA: TGCGCCAGCAGCCAACAGGGGTGGCGGGAGACCCAGTACTTC

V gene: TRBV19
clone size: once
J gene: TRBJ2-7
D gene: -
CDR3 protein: CASSTGVGGEQYF
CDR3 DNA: TGTGCCAGTAGCACAGGGGTAGGAGGGGAGCAGTACTTC

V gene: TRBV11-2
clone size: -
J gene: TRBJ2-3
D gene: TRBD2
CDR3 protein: CASSLFGGVGDTQYF
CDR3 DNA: TGTGCCAGCAGCTTATTCGGGGGGGTGGGAGATACGCAGTATTTT

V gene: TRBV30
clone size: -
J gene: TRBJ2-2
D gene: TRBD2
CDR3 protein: CAWSAPLAGARVGELFF
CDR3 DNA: TGTGCCTGGAGTGCCCCACTAGCGGGAGCTAGGGTCGGGGAGCTGTTTTTT

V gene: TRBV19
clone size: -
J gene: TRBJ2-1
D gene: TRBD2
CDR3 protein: CASIRTSGRAIHEQFF
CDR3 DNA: TGTGCCAGTATTAGGACTAGCGGGAGGGCAATCCATGAGCAGTTCTTC

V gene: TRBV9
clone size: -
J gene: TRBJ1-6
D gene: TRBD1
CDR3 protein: CASSTGTAYNSPLHF
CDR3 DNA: TGTGCCAGCAGCACCGGGACAGCCTATAATTCACCCCTCCACTTT

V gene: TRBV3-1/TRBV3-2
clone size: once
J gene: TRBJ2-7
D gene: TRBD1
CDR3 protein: CASSQSDRVDEQYF
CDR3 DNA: TGTGCCAGCAGCCAGTCGGACAGGGTCGACGAGCAGTACTTC

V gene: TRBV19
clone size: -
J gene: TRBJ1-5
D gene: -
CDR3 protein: CASSPTTPWAQHF
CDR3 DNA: TGTGCCAGTAGTCCGACAACCCCGTGGGCCCAGCATTTT

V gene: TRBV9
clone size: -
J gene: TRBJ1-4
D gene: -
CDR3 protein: CASSVTGFREKLFF
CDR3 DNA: TGTGCCAGCAGCGTTACAGGGTTTCGAGAAAAACTGTTTTTT

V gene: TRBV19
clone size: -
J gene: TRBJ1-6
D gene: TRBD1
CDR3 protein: CASSIVPDRMGIGASPLHF
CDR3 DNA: TGTGCCAGTAGTATAGTGCCGGACAGGATGGGAATCGGGGCTTCACCCCTCCACTTT

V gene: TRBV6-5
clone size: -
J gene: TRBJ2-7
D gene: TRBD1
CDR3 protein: CASSYAGGIYEQYF
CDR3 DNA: TGTGCCAGCAGTTACGCAGGGGGCATCTACGAGCAGTACTTC

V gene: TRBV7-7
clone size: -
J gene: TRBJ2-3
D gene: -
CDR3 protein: CASSLTGMADTQYF
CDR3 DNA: TGTGCCAGCAGCTTAACAGGGATGGCAGATACGCAGTATTTT

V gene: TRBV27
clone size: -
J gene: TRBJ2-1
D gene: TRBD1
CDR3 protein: CASSPMDREERSGQFF
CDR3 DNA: TGTGCCAGCAGCCCGATGGACAGGGAAGAGAGGTCGGGGCAGTTCTTC

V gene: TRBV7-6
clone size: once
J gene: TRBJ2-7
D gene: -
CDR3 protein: CASSLAMRQTSYEQYF
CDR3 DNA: TGTGCCAGCAGCTTAGCGATGAGACAGACTTCCTACGAGCAGTACTTC

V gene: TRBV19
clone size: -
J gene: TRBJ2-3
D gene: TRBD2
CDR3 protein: CASRRGVETDTQYF
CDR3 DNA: TGTGCCAGTAGGCGGGGGGTGGAGACAGATACGCAGTATTTT